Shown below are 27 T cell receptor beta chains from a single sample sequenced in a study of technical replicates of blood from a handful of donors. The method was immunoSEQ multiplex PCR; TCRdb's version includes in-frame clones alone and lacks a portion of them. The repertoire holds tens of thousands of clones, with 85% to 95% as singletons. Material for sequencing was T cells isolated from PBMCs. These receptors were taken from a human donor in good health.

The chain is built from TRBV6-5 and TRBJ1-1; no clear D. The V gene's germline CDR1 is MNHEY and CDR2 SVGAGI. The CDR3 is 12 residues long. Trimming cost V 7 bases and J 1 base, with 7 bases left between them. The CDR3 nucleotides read TGTGCCAGCACAGCGGGGAACACTGAAGCTTTCTTT. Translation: CASTAGNTEAFF.

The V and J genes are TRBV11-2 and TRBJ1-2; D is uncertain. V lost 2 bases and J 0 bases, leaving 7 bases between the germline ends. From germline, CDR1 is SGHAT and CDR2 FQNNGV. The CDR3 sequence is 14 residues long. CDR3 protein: CASSLSLSNYGYTF. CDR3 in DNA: TGTGCCAGCAGCTTAAGCTTGTCTAACTATGGCTACACCTTC.

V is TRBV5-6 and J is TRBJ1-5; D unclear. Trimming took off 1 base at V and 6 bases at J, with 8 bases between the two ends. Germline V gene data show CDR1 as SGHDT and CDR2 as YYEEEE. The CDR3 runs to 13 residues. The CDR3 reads CASSLSTGQPQHF. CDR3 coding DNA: TGTGCCAGCAGCTTGTCAACGGGTCAGCCCCAGCATTTT.

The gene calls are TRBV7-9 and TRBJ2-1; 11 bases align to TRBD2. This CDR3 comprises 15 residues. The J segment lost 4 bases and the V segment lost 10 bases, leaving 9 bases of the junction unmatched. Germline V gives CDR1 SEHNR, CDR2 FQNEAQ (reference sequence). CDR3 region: CATHAGTSGYNEQFF. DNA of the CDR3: TGTGCCACACACGCCGGGACTAGCGGATACAATGAGCAGTTCTTC.

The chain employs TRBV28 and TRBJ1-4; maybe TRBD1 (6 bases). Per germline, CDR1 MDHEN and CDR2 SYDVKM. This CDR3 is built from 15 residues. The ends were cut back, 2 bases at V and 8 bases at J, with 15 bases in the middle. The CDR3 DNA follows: TGTGCCAGCAGTTTAGGAGGACAGATTCGAGAAAAACTGTTTTTT. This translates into CASSLGGQIREKLFF.

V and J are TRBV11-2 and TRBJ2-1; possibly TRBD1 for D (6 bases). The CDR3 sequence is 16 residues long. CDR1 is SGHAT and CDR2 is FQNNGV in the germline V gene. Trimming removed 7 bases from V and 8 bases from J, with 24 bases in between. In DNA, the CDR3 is TGTGCCAGCACCTCCCTGGGGACACCCTTGAGGGATGAGCAGTTCTTC. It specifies CASTSLGTPLRDEQFF. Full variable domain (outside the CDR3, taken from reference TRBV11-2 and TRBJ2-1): EAGVAQSPRYKIIEKRQSVAFWCNPISGHATLYWYQQILGQGPKLLIQFQNNGVVDDSQLPKDRFSAERLKGVDSTLKIQPAKLEDSAVYLCASTSLGTPLRDEQFFGPGTRLTVL.

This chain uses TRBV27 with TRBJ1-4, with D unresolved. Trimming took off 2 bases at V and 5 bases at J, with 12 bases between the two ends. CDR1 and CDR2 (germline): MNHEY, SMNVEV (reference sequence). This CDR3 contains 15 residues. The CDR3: CASSLGVGGNEKLFF. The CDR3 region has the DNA TGTGCCAGCAGTTTAGGGGTGGGCGGGAATGAAAAACTGTTTTTT.

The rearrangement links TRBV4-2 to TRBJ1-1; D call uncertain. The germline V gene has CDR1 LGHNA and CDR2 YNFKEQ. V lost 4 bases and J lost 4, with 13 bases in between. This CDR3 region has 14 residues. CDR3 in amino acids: CASSPLLSPTEAFF. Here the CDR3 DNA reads TGTGCCAGCAGCCCTCTTTTAAGCCCCACTGAAGCTTTCTTT.

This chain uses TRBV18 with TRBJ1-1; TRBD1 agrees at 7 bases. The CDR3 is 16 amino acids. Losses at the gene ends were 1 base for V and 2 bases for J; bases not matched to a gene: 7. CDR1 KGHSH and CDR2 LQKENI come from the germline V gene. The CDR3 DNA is TGTGCCAGCTCACCACTGGGACAGAGCCTAAACACTGAAGCTTTCTTT. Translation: CASSPLGQSLNTEAFF.

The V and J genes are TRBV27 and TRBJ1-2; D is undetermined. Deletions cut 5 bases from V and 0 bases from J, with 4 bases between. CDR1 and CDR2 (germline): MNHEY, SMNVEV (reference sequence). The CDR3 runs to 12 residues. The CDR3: CASSTANYGYTF. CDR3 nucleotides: TGTGCCAGCAGTACAGCTAACTATGGCTACACCTTC.

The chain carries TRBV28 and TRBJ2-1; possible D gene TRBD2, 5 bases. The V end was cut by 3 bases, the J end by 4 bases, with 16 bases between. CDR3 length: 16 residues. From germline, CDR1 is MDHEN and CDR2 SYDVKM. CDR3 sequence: CASSFMEEPPYNEQFF. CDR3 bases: TGTGCCAGCAGTTTTATGGAGGAGCCTCCATACAATGAGCAGTTCTTC.

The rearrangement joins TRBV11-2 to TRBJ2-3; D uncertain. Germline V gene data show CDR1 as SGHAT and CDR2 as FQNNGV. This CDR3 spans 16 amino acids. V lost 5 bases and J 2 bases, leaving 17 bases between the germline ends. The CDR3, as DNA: TGTGCCAGCAGCCAAATCGGCCTAGGCCCCACAGATACGCAGTATTTT. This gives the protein CASSQIGLGPTDTQYF. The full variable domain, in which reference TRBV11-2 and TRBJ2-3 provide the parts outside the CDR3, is EAGVAQSPRYKIIEKRQSVAFWCNPISGHATLYWYQQILGQGPKLLIQFQNNGVVDDSQLPKDRFSAERLKGVDSTLKIQPAKLEDSAVYLCASSQIGLGPTDTQYFGPGTRLTVL.

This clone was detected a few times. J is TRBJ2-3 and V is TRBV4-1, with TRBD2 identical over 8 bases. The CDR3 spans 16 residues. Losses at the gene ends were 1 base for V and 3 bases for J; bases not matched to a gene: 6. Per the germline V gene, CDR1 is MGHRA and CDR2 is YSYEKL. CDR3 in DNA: TGCGCCAGCAGCCAAGTATTTAGCGGGGTAACAGATACGCAGTATTTT. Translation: CASSQVFSGVTDTQYF.

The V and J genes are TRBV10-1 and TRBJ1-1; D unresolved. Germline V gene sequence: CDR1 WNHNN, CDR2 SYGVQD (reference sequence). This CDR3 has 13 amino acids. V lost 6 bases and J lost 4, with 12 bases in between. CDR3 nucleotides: TGCGCCAGCAGCGCAGACGGGAGCACTGAAGCTTTCTTT. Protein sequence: CASSADGSTEAFF.

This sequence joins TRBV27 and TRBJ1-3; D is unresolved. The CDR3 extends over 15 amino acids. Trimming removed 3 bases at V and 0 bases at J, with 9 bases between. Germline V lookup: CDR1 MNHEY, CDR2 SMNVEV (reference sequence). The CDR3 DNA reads TGTGCCAGCAGTTTCGGGATCTACTCTGGAAACACCATATATTTT. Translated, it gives CASSFGIYSGNTIYF.

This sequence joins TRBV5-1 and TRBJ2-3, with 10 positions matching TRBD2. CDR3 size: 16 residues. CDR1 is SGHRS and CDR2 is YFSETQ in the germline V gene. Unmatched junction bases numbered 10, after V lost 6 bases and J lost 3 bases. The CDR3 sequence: CASNGEAGGDTDTQYF. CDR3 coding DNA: TGCGCCAGCAACGGGGAAGCGGGAGGGGATACAGATACGCAGTATTTT.

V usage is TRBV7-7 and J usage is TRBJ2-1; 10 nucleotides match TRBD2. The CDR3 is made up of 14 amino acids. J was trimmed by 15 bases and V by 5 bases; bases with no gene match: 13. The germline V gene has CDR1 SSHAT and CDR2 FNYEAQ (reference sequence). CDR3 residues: CASSLGLAGVNLFF. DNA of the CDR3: TGTGCCAGCAGCCTTGGGCTAGCGGGAGTTAATCTGTTCTTC.

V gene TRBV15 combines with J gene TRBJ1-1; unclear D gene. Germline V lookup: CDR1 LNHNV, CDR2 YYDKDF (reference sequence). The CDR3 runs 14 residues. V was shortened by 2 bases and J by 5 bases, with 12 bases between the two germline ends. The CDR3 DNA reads TGTGCCACCAGCAGATTATACGCGCGAACTGAAGCTTTCTTT. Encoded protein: CATSRLYARTEAFF.

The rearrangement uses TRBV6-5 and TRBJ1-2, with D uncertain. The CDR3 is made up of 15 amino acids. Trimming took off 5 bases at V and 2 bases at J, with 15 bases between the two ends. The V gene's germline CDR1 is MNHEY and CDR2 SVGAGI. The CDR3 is CASSTGLGINYGYTF. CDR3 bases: TGTGCCAGCAGTACGGGGTTGGGGATAAACTATGGCTACACCTTC.

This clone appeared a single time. CDR3 sequence (DNA): TGCGCCAGCGGAGTCGCAGGGGGCGGCTATGGCTACACCTTC. Encoded protein: CASGVAGGGYGYTF. The rearrangement links TRBV10-2 to TRBJ1-2; 8 nucleotides match TRBD1. CDR3 length: 14 residues. Losses at the gene ends were 8 bases for V and 4 bases for J; bases not matched to a gene: 9. CDR1 is WSHSY, CDR2 SAAADI, per germline.

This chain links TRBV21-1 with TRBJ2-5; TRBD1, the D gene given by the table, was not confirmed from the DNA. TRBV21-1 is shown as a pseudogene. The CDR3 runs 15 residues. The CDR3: CASSPDRDEKETQYF. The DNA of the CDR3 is TGTGCCAGCAGCCCGGACAGGGATGAGAAAGAGACCCAGTACTTC.

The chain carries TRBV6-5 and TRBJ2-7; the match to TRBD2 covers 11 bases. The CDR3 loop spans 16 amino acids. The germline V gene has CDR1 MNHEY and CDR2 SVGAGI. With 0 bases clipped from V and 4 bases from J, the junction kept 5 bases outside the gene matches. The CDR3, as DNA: TGTGCCAGCAGTTACTCCAGTACTAGCGGGAGTTACGAGCAGTACTTC. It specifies CASSYSSTSGSYEQYF.

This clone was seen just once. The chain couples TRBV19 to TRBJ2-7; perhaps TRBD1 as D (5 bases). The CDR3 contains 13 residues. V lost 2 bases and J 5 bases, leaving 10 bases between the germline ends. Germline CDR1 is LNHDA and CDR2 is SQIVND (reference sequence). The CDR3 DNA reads TGTGCCAGTAGTATAAAGGGCAGGGACGAGCAGTACTTC. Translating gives CASSIKGRDEQYF.

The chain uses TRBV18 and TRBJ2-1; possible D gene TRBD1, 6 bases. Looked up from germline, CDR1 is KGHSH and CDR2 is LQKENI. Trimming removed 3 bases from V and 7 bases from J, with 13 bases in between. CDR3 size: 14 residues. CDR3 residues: CASSPYRDGNEQFF. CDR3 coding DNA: TGTGCCAGCTCACCGTACAGGGACGGGAATGAGCAGTTCTTC. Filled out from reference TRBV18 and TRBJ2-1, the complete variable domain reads NAGVMQNPRHLVRRRGQEARLRCSPMKGHSHVYWYRQLPEEGLKFMVYLQKENIIDESGMPKERFSAEFPKEGPSILRIQQVVRGDSAAYFCASSPYRDGNEQFFGPGTRLTVL.

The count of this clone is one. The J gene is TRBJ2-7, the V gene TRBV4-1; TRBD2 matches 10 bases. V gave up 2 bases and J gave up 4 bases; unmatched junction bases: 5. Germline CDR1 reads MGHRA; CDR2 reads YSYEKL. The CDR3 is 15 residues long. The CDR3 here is CASSQLAGDKYEQYF. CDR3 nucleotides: TGCGCCAGCAGCCAACTAGCGGGAGACAAGTACGAGCAGTACTTC.

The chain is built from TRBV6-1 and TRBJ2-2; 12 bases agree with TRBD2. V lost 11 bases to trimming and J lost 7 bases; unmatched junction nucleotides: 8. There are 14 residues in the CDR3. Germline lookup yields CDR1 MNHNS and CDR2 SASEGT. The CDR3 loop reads CAARLAGEYGELFF. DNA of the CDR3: TGTGCCGCCAGACTAGCGGGAGAATACGGGGAGCTGTTTTTT.

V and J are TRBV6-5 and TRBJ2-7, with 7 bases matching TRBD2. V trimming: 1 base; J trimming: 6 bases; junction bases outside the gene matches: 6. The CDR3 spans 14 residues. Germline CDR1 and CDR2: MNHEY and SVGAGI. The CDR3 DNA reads TGTGCCAGCAGTTACTTTGCGGGAGTTAGCGAGCAGTACTTC. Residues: CASSYFAGVSEQYF.